This T cell receptor (beta chain) was documented in a study of control samples from healthy donors and cancer patients. Trimming took 5 bases from V and 8 from J; bases not matched to a gene: 8. This CDR3 spans 13 amino acids. Germline CDR1 and CDR2: SGHAT and FQNNGV. Sequencing used immunoSEQ multiplex PCR; TCRdb keeps in-frame clones, though not all of them. The sample has 95,000 to 100,000 clones, around 88% seen once. The receptor was isolated from a man aged 25-45 years in good health. The rearrangement joins TRBV11-2 to TRBJ1-2; 7 bases map to TRBD1. The sample was blood. The CDR3 nucleotides are TGTGCCAGCAGCCCCGACAGGGATAGGGGCTACACCTTC. Protein sequence: CASSPDRDRGYTF.